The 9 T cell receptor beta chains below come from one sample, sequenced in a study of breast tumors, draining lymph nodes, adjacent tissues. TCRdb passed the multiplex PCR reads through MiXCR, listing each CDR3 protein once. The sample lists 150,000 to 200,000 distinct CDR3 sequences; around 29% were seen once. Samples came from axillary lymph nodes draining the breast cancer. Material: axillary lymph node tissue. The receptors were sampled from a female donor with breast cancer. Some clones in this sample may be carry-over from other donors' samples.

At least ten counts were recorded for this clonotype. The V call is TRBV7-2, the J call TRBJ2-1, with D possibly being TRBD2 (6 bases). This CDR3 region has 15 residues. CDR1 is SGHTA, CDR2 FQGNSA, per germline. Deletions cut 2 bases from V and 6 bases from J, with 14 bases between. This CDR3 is CASSLSGLRANEQFF. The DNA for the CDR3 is TGTGCCAGCAGCTTAAGCGGGCTGAGGGCCAATGAGCAGTTCTTC.

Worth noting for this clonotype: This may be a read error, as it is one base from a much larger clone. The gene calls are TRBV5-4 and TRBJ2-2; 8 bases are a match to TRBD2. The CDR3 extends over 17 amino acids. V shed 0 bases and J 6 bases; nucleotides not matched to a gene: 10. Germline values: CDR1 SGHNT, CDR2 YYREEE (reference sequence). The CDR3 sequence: CASSLAGTGGASGELFF. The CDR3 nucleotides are TGTGCCAGCAGCTTGGCCGGGACCGGGGGGGCCTCCGGGGAGCTGTTTTTT.

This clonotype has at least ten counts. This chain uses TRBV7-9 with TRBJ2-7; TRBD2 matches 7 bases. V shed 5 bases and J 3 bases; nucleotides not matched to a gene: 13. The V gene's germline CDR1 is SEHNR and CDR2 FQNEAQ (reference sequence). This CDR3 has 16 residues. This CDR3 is CASSPPGGGLVYEQYF. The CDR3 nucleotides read TGTGCCAGCAGCCCCCCTGGGGGGGGACTTGTCTACGAGCAGTACTTC.

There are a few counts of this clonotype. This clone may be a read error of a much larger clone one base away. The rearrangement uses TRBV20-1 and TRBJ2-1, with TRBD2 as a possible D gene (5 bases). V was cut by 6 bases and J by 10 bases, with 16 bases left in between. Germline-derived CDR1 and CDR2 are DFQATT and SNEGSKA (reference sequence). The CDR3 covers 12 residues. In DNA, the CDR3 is TGCAGTGCAGAAGGGAGAGGAGAGGAGCAGTTCTTC. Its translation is CSAEGRGEEQFF.

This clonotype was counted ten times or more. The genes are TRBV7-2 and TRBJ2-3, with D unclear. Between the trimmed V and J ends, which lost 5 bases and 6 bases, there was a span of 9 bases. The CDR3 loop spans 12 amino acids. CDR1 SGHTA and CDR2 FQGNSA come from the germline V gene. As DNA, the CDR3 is TGTGCCAGCAGCAGGGTCCGTGATACGCAGTATTTT. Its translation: CASSRVRDTQYF.

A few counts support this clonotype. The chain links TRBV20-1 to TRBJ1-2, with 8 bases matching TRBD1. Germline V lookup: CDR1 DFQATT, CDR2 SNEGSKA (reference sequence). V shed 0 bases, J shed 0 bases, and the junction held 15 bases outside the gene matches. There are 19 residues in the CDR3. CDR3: CSARERDRGSGRANYGYTF. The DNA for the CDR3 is TGCAGTGCTAGAGAGAGAGACAGGGGATCGGGAAGGGCTAACTATGGCTACACCTTC.

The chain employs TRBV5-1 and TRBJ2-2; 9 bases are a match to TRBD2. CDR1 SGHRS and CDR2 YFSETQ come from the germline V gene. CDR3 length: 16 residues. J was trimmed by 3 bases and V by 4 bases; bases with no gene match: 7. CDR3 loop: CASSDRGGRDTGELFF. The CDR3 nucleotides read TGCGCCAGCAGCGACCGGGGCGGGAGGGACACCGGGGAGCTGTTTTTT.

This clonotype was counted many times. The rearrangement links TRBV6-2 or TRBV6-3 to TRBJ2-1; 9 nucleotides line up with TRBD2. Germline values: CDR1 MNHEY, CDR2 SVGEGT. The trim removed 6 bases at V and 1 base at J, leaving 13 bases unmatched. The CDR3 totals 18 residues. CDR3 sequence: CASSKTTNSGRSYNEQFF. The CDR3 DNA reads TGTGCCAGCAGCAAAACCACCAACAGCGGGAGGTCCTACAATGAGCAGTTCTTC.

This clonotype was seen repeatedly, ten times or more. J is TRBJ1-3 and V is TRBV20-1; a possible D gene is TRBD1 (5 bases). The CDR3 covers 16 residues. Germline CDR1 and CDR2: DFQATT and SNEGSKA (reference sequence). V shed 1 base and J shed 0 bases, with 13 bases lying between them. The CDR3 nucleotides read TGCAGTGCTAGAGCATCCGGGACGAGCTCTGGAAACACCATATATTTT. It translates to CSARASGTSSGNTIYF.